One and the same sample provided the 15 T cell receptor beta chains below, sequenced in a study of yellow fever vaccine responses in identical twins. MiXCR was run by TCRdb on the RT-PCR reads, yielding one entry per CDR3 protein. This table holds more than 5,500 distinct CDR3 sequences, about 86% found once. The sample in question was T cells from blood (PBMCs), unsorted or a sorted subset (not recorded which), obtained before or after yellow fever vaccination (not recorded which). The receptor source for this set is a woman under 30 who received the yellow fever vaccine.

The rearrangement uses TRBV11-3 and TRBJ2-7, with 10 bases aligning to TRBD2. The CDR3 runs to 16 residues. J was trimmed by 6 bases and V by 0 bases; bases with no gene match: 8. Germline assignment: CDR1 SGHNT and CDR2 YENEEA. In DNA form, the CDR3 reads TGTGCCAGCAGCTTAGAGTCCGCTAGCGGGAGAGGCGAGCAGTACTTC. This sequence encodes CASSLESASGRGEQYF.

This rearrangement joins TRBV28 to TRBJ2-7; D possibly corresponds to TRBD1 (6 bases). V was clipped by 6 bases and J by 3 bases, with 15 bases between them. This CDR3 has 14 residues. Germline CDR1 MDHEN, CDR2 SYDVKM. This CDR3 is CASSRTAPLYEQYF. The CDR3, as DNA: TGTGCCAGCAGCAGGACAGCACCCCTCTACGAGCAGTACTTC.

This chain connects TRBV6-1 to TRBJ2-5; possible D gene TRBD1, 6 bases. In germline, CDR1 is MNHNS, CDR2 SASEGT. The ends were cut back, 6 bases at V and 4 bases at J, with 18 bases in the middle. The CDR3 runs 15 residues. This CDR3 reads CASSQGSLSTETQYF. The CDR3, as DNA: TGTGCCAGCAGCCAGGGGAGTCTATCGACAGAGACCCAGTACTTC.

This clonotype was counted once. The CDR3 DNA is TGTGCCTGGGAAAAGGGACAGACTAATGAAAAACTGTTTTTT. Its protein product is CAWEKGQTNEKLFF. This chain uses TRBV30 with TRBJ1-4, with 7 bases that match TRBD1. CDR3 length: 14 residues. The J segment lost 2 bases and the V segment lost 5 bases, leaving 5 bases of the junction unmatched. Germline lookup yields CDR1 GTSNPN and CDR2 SVGIG (reference sequence).

The chain uses TRBV29-1 and TRBJ2-7, with a possible D match to TRBD2 (6 bases). With 0 bases removed from V and 10 bases from J, the gap between germline ends came to 13 bases. Germline V CDR1 and CDR2: SQVTM, ANQGSEA. This CDR3 region has 12 residues. CDR3 in amino acids: CSVEDTGTPQYF. The CDR3 DNA reads as TGCAGCGTTGAAGATACTGGGACTCCCCAGTACTTC.

CDR3 in DNA: TGTGCCAGCAGCAAGGAAGCGGGAGTCAATGAGCAGTTCTTC. Protein product: CASSKEAGVNEQFF. This chain links TRBV11-1 with TRBJ2-1, with 8 bases matching TRBD2. CDR3 length: 14 amino acids. Looked up from germline, CDR1 is SGHAT and CDR2 is FQDESV (reference sequence). V lost 5 bases and J lost 6; bases outside the gene matches: 6.

Concerning this clonotype: One junction end does not reproduce the germline sequence, and a read error may be involved. This chain connects TRBV7-7 to TRBJ2-3; 9 nucleotides match TRBD2. Looked up from germline, CDR1 is SSHAT and CDR2 is FNYEAQ (reference sequence). There are 13 residues in the CDR3. The CDR3 DNA reads as TGTGCTAGCAGCGTAGGACTAGCGGATACGCAGTATTTT. As protein: CASSVGLADTQYF.

The chain carries TRBV5-5 and TRBJ2-5, with D perhaps assigned TRBD1 or TRBD2 (6 bases each). The CDR3 totals 16 residues. V lost 1 base and J 7 bases, leaving 20 bases between the germline ends. The germline gives CDR1 SGHKS, CDR2 YYEKEE (reference sequence). For the CDR3, the DNA is TGTGCCAGCAGCTTGTTTGGATCGGGGGCATTGGGGACCCAGTACTTC. Its protein product is CASSLFGSGALGTQYF.

The chain joins TRBV29-1 to TRBJ2-3; D uncertain. The V and J ends lost 0 bases and 1 base respectively, with 8 bases between them. This CDR3 contains 14 residues. CDR1 and CDR2 from the germline V gene are SQVTM and ANQGSEA. The CDR3 DNA follows: TGCAGCGTTGAAGATAGGTCCGGCACAGATACGCAGTATTTT. Its translation is CSVEDRSGTDTQYF.

This clonotype has just one count. This chain connects TRBV7-2 to TRBJ2-5, with 7 bases that match TRBD2. Germline CDR1 and CDR2: SGHTA and FQGNSA. This CDR3 has 16 residues. V was pared by 0 bases and J by 1 base, with 5 bases of the junction left unmatched. CDR3 in DNA: TGTGCCAGCAGCTTAGCGGGAGGGGCTGGCCAAGAGACCCAGTACTTC. Its translation: CASSLAGGAGQETQYF.

This chain joins TRBV11-1 and TRBJ2-5, with 16 nucleotides matching TRBD2. J was trimmed by 2 bases and V by 5 bases; bases with no gene match: 2. Per germline, CDR1 SGHAT and CDR2 FQDESV (reference sequence). This CDR3 has 16 residues. CDR3 region: CASSTGLAGGQETQYF. The DNA of the CDR3 is TGTGCCAGCAGCACGGGACTAGCGGGGGGGCAAGAGACCCAGTACTTC.

This chain joins TRBV11-3 and TRBJ2-5, with a tentative D call TRBD1 (6 bases). The V gene lost 5 bases and the J gene lost 4 bases, with 8 bases spanning the gap. Germline CDR1 reads SGHNT; CDR2 reads YENEEA. CDR3 size: 12 residues. The CDR3 region is CASSRGGETQYF. CDR3 DNA: TGTGCCAGCAGCCGAGGGGGAGAGACCCAGTACTTC.

The chain has TRBV11-1 and TRBJ2-3, with no clear D. Germline assignment: CDR1 SGHAT and CDR2 FQDESV (reference sequence). This CDR3 is 14 amino acids long. With 4 bases removed from V and 2 bases from J, the gap between germline ends came to 10 bases. CDR3 residues: CASSWNRYTDTQYF. CDR3 sequence (DNA): TGTGCCAGCAGCTGGAACCGATACACAGATACGCAGTATTTT.

V gene TRBV29-1 combines with J gene TRBJ2-5; 7 nucleotides line up with TRBD1. Germline V gene data show CDR1 as SQVTM and CDR2 as ANQGSEA. The trim removed 4 bases at V and 3 bases at J, leaving 2 bases unmatched. CDR3 size: 12 residues. CDR3 nucleotides: TGCAGCGTTGTTGGACAGGAAGAGACCCAGTACTTC. Protein sequence: CSVVGQEETQYF.

The CDR3 DNA sequence: TGTGCCACCAGCAGAGGGGACACGGGGGTCGAGCAGTACTTC. Its protein product is CATSRGDTGVEQYF. J is TRBJ2-7 and V is TRBV15; either TRBD1 or TRBD2 may supply D (6 bases each). This CDR3 has 14 amino acids. Deletions cut 1 base from V and 6 bases from J, with 13 bases between. CDR1 is LNHNV, CDR2 YYDKDF, per germline (reference sequence).